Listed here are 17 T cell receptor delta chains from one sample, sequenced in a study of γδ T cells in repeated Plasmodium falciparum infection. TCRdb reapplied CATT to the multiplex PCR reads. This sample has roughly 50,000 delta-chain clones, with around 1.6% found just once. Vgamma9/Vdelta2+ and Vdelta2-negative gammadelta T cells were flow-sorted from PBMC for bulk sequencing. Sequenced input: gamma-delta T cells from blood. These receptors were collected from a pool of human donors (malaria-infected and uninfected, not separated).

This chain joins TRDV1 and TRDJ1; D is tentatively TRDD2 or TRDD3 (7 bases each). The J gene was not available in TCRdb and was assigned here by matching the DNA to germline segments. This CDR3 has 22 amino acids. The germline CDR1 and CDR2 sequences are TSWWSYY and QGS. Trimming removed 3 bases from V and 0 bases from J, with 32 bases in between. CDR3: CALGDGRPSSITGDPNTDKLIF. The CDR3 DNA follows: TGTGCTCTTGGGGACGGACGGCCTTCCTCCATAACTGGGGATCCGAACACCGATAAACTCATCTTT.

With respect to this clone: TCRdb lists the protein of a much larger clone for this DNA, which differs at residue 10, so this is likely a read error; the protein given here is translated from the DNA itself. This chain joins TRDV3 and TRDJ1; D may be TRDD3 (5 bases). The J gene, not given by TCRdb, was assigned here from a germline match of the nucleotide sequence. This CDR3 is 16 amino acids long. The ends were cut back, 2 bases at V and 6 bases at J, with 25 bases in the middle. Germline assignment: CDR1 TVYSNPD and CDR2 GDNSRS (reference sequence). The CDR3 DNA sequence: TGTGCCTTTGTTCCCAGGGGACCTCCGCTTGATAATAAACTCATCTTT. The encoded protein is CAFVPRGPPLDNKLIF.

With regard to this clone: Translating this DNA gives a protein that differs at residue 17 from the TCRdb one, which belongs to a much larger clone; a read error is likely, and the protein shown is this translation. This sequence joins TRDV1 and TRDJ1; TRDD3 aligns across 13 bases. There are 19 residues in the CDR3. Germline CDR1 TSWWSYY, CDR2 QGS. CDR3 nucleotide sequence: TGTGCTCTTCTCACCCCTCCAAACTGGGGGATACGGGGCACCGATAAACCCATCTTT. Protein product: CALLTPPNWGIRGTDKPIF.

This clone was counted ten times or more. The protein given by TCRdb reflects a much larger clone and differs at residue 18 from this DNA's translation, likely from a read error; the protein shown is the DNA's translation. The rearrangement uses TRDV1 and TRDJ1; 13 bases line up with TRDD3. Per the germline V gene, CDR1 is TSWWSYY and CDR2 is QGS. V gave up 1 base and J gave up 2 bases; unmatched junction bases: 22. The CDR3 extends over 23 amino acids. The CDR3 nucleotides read TGTGCTCTTGGGGAACATAGTCAGCCTTCCTACAAGAACTGGGGGATACGGACCGATAAACTCATCTTT. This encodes CALGEHSQPSYKNWGIRTDKLIF.

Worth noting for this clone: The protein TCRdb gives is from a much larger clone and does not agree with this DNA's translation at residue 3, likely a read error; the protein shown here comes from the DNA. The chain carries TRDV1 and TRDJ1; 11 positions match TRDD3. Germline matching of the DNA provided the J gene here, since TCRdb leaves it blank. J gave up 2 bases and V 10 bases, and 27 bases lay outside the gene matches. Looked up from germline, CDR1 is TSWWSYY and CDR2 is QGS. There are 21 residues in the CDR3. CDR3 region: CARKCIFPGIFWGIPTDKLIF. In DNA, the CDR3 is TGTGCTCGTAAATGTATCTTCCCTGGTATCTTCTGGGGGATACCTACCGATAAACTCATCTTT.

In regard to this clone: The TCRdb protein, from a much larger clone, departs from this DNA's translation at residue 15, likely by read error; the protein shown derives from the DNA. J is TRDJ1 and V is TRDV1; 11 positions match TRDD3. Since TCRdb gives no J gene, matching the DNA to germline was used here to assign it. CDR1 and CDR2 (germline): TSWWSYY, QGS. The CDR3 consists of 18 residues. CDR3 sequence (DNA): TGTGCTCTTGGGGAACTTTACTGGGGGATAAGGTACACCGATAGACTCATCTTT. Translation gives CALGELYWGIRYTDRLIF.

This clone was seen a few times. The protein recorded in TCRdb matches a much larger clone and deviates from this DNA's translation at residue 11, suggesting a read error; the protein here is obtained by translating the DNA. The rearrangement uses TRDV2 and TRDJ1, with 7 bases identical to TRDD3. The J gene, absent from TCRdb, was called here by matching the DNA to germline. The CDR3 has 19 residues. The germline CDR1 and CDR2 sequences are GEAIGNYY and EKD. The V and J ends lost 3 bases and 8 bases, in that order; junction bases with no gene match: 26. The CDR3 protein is CACDAMPTGDQIMGEKLIF. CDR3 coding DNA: TGTGCCTGTGACGCCATGCCTACTGGGGACCAAATAATGGGGGAGAAACTCATCTTT.

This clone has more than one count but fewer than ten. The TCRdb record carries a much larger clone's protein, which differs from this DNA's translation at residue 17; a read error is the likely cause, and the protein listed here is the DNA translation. The CDR3 nucleotides are TGTGCTCTTGGGGAATTCATACAGTCCGAGCCTGGGGGATACTTCAAGTTTGAACCATTCCCTAATGTGGCCGATAAACTCATCTTT. Its translation is CALGEFIQSEPGGYFKFEPFPNVADKLIF. The chain uses TRDV1 and TRDJ1; TRDD3 aligns across 11 bases. Because TCRdb records no J gene, it was assigned here through a match of the DNA to germline. V lost 2 bases, J lost 3 bases, and 44 bases stayed unmatched. CDR3 length equals 29 residues. Germline V CDR1 and CDR2: TSWWSYY, QGS.

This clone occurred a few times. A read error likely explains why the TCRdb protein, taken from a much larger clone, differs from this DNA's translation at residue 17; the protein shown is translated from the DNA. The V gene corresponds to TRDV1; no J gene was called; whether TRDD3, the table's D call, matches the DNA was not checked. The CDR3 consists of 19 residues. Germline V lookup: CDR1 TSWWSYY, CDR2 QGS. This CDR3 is CALGERSRATGMYTDKPIF. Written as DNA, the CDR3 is TGTGCTCTCGGGGAAAGGAGTAGAGCTACTGGGATGTACACCGATAAACCCATCTTT.

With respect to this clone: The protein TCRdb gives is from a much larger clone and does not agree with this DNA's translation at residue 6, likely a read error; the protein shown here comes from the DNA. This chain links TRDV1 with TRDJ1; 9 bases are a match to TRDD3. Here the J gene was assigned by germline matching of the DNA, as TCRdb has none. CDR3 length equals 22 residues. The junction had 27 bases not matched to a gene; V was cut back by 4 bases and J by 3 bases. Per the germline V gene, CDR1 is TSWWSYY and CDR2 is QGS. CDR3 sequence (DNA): TGTGCTCTTGGGGTCCTCAATAATATTCTAAACTGGGGGACACCATCAGCCGATAAACTCATCTTT. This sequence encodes CALGVLNNILNWGTPSADKLIF.

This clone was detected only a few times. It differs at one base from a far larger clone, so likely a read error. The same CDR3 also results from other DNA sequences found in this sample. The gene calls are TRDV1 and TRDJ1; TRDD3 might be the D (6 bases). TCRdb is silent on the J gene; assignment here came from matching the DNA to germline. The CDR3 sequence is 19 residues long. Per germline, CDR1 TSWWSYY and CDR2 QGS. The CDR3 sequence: CALGAILSLRRGTGDKLIF. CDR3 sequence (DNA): TGCGCTCTTGGGGCGATCCTCAGCCTGCGCCGGGGGACGGGCGATAAACTCATCTTT.

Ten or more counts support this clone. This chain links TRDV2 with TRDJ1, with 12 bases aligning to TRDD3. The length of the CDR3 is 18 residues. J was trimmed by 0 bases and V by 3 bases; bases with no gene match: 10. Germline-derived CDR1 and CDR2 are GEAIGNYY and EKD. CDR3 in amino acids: CACDSLLGDTPYTDKLIF. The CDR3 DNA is TGTGCCTGTGACTCTTTACTGGGGGATACACCCTACACCGATAAACTCATCTTT.

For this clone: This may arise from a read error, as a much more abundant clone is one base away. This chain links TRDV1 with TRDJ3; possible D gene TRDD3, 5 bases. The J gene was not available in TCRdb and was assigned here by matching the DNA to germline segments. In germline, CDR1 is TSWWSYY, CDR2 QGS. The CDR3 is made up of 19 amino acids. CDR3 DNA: TGTGCTCTTGGGTCGCTAAGGAAACTTTCGACCTGGGACACCAGACAGATGTTTTTC. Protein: CALGSLRKLSTWDTRQMFF.

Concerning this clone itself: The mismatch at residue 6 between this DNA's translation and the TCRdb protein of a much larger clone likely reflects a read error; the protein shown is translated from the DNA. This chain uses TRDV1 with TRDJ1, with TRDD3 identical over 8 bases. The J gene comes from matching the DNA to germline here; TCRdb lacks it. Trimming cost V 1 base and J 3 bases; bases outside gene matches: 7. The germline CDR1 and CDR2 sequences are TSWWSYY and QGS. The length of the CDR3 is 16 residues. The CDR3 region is CALGEPFWGRSDKLIF. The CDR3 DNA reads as TGTGCTCTTGGGGAACCTTTCTGGGGGAGGTCCGATAAACTCATCTTT.

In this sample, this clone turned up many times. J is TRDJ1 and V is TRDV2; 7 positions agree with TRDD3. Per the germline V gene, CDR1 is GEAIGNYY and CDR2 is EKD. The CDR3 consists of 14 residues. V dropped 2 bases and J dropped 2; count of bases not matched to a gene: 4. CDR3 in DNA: TGTGCCTGTGACAGCTGGGGGTTGACCGATAAACTCATCTTT. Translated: CACDSWGLTDKLIF.

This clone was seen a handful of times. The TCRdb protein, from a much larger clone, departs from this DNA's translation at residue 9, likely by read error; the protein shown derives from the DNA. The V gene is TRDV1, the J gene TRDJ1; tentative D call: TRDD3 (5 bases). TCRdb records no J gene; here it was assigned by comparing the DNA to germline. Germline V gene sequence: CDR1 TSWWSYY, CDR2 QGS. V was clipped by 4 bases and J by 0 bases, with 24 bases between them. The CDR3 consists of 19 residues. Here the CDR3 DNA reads TGTGCTCTTGGGGGACTCTCGAGGCCGGGGGCCCTGTACACCGATAAACTCATCTTT. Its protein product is CALGGLSRPGALYTDKLIF.

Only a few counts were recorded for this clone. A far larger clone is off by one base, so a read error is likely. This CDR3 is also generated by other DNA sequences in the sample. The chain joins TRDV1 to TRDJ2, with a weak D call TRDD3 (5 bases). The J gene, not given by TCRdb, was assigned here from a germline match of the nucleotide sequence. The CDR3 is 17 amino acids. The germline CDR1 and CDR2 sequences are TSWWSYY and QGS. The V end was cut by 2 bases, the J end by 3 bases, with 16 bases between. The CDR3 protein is CALGEVVLDPVTAQLFF. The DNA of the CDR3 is TGTGCTCTTGGGGAAGTAGTACTGGACCCAGTGACAGCACAACTCTTCTTT.